These 4 T cell receptor beta chains came from one sample sequenced in a study of T cells in women clearing cervical HPV infection. The data were produced by immunoSEQ multiplex PCR, yet TCRdb's version contains in-frame clones alone and is incomplete. This repertoire comprises about 26,000 clones; its ten largest clones make up 11%. The sequenced material came from blood buffy coat. All receptors come from a woman aged 18 to 75 with a cervical HPV16 infection that either progressed to CIN3+ or cleared (not recorded which).

Turning to this clone: The read stops 3 residues short of the end of the CDR3; the missing end is completed from the germline J gene. The chain carries TRBV20-1 and TRBJ2-1; D is undetermined. The CDR3 is 11 amino acids. Trimming removed 4 bases from V and 7 bases from J, with 8 bases in between. CDR1 is DFQATT, CDR2 SNEGSKA, per germline (reference sequence). This CDR3 is CSAIKRNEQFF. The part of the CDR3 DNA that was read is TGCAGTGCTATAAAGAGGAATGAG.

As regards this clone: The read falls 3 residues short of the CDR3 end, and the missing part is taken from the germline J gene. The chain combines TRBV6-2 or TRBV6-3 with TRBJ2-7; tentatively, D is TRBD1 or TRBD2 (5 bases each). This CDR3 is built from 14 residues. V gave up 7 bases and J gave up 2 bases, with 15 bases separating them. Germline assignment: CDR1 MNHEY and CDR2 SVGEGT. The CDR3 loop is CASKNDQGAYEQYF. Partial CDR3 DNA: TGTGCCAGCAAAAACGACCAGGGAGCCTACGAG.

As regards this clone: The read terminates 3 residues ahead of where the CDR3 ends, so the germline J gene completes it. The chain combines TRBV28 with TRBJ1-1; D not certain. This CDR3 spans 11 amino acids. Germline V gives CDR1 MDHEN, CDR2 SYDVKM. V was pared by 7 bases and J by 0 bases, with 3 bases between. CDR3 residues: CASTMNTEAFF. The sequenced part of the CDR3 DNA is TGTGCCAGCACCATGAACACTGAA.

Of note for this clone: From the germline J gene comes the end of the CDR3, since the read stops 3 residues before it. The chain couples TRBV18 to TRBJ2-4; 9 positions match TRBD1. This CDR3 comprises 14 residues. Germline values: CDR1 KGHSH, CDR2 LQKENI. The part of the CDR3 DNA that was read is TGTGCCAGCTCTCCAAGACAGGGGGGGTATGGT. Its translation: CASSPRQGGYG. The complete CDR3 protein is CASSPRQGGYGQYF.